What follows are 14 T cell receptor beta chains derived from one specimen sequenced in a study of cytomegalovirus exposure and HLA in healthy donors. Primers for the PCR totalled 60 Vbeta and 13 Jbeta. The protocol was immunoSEQ multiplex PCR, while the TCRdb copy is restricted to in-frame clones and leaves out a portion. The repertoire holds over 150,000 clones, with roughly 79% as singletons. Sequencing used PBMCs. The receptors derive from a woman aged 45-65 years in good health and CMV-seronegative.

The chain recombines TRBV7-9 with TRBJ2-1; no definite D call. The CDR3 covers 14 residues. Germline CDR1 is SEHNR and CDR2 is FQNEAQ (reference sequence). Trimming stripped 9 bases from V and 0 bases from J, with 12 bases between. In nucleotides, the CDR3 is TGTGCCAGTTTTAGAACTGACTCCTACAATGAGCAGTTCTTC. Translated: CASFRTDSYNEQFF. The full variable domain, with the rest looked up from reference TRBV7-9 and TRBJ2-1, is DTGVSQNPRHKITKRGQNVTFRCDPISEHNRLYWYRQTLGQGPEFLTYFQNEAQLEKSRLLSDRFSAERPKGSFSTLEIQRTEQGDSAMYLCASFRTDSYNEQFFGPGTRLTVL.

V usage is TRBV2 and J usage is TRBJ2-7, with D possibly TRBD1 on 6 matching bases. Germline V gene data show CDR1 as SNHLY and CDR2 as FYNNEI. With 8 bases removed from V and 6 bases from J, the gap between germline ends came to 17 bases. The CDR3 has 13 residues. This CDR3 reads CASQGQARLEQYF. The CDR3 region has the DNA TGTGCCAGCCAGGGACAAGCCCGGCTCGAGCAGTACTTC.

The rearrangement joins TRBV5-1 to TRBJ2-7, with 8 bases identical to TRBD2. The CDR3 totals 14 residues. CDR1 and CDR2 from the germline V gene are SGHRS and YFSETQ. V shed 3 bases, J shed 2 bases, and the junction held 4 bases outside the gene matches. CDR3 loop: CASSSGTRPYEQYF. For the CDR3, the DNA is TGCGCCAGCAGCTCCGGGACTAGACCCTACGAGCAGTACTTC.

This sequence joins TRBV4-1 and TRBJ1-2, with D unclear. Germline assignment: CDR1 MGHRA and CDR2 YSYEKL. This CDR3 contains 14 residues. Trimming cost V 3 bases and J 4 bases, with 12 bases left between them. Here the CDR3 reads CASSQGGITYGYTF. CDR3 nucleotide sequence: TGCGCCAGCAGCCAGGGCGGGATCACCTATGGCTACACCTTC.

Remarks on this clone: Within the sample, other DNA sequences also encode this same CDR3. The chain employs TRBV9 and TRBJ2-5, with D perhaps TRBD1 (5 bases). Germline-derived CDR1 and CDR2 are SGDLS and YYNGEE. Trimming shortened V by 0 bases and J by 2 bases, and 5 bases separated the two germline ends. The CDR3 is made up of 13 amino acids. The CDR3 DNA reads TGTGCCAGCAGCGTAGGACAGCAAGAGACCCAGTACTTC. Encoded protein: CASSVGQQETQYF.

This chain links TRBV13 with TRBJ2-1; 8 positions match TRBD2. The V gene's germline CDR1 is PRHDT and CDR2 FYEKMQ (reference sequence). The CDR3 is 17 amino acids. The ends lost 0 bases at V and 4 bases at J; junction bases unmatched: 8. The CDR3 region is CASSLGAAGDVYNEQFF. The CDR3 nucleotides read TGTGCCAGCAGCTTAGGAGCAGCGGGAGACGTTTACAATGAGCAGTTCTTC.

The genes are TRBV11-3 and TRBJ2-2; D perhaps matches TRBD1 (5 bases). The length of the CDR3 is 18 residues. CDR1 and CDR2 from the germline V gene are SGHNT and YENEEA. V dropped 4 bases and J dropped 1 base, with 19 bases sitting between them. CDR3: CASSSLGSGLWNTGELFF. CDR3 nucleotides: TGTGCCAGCAGCTCCCTTGGGTCAGGGCTTTGGAACACCGGGGAGCTGTTTTTT.

The rearrangement links TRBV5-1 to TRBJ2-7; D might be TRBD1 (6 bases). From germline, CDR1 is SGHRS and CDR2 YFSETQ. This CDR3 spans 15 amino acids. The V end was cut by 0 bases, the J end by 2 bases, with 12 bases between. The CDR3 sequence is CASSLDQGITYEQYF. In nucleotides, the CDR3 is TGCGCCAGCAGCTTGGATCAGGGGATTACCTACGAGCAGTACTTC.

The genes are TRBV4-3 and TRBJ1-6; D gene unclear. This CDR3 contains 14 residues. Trimming pared 4 bases from V and 8 bases from J, leaving 12 bases between. Germline assignment: CDR1 LGHNA and CDR2 YSLEER. CDR3 sequence reads: CASSPSRGDSPLHF. CDR3 nucleotides: TGCGCCAGCAGCCCCTCCCGGGGTGATTCACCCCTCCACTTT.

This rearrangement joins TRBV11-2 to TRBJ1-2; 10 bases match TRBD1. The CDR3 is made up of 15 amino acids. Germline V gene data show CDR1 as SGHAT and CDR2 as FQNNGV. The V gene end was trimmed by 7 bases and the J gene end by 2 bases; junction bases not matched to a gene: 7. This CDR3 reads CASTRDRGLNYGYTF. CDR3 in DNA: TGTGCCAGCACCCGAGACAGGGGGCTAAACTATGGCTACACCTTC.

V is TRBV19 and J is TRBJ1-1; 9 bases are shared with TRBD1. In germline, CDR1 is LNHDA, CDR2 SQIVND (reference sequence). Trimming at V came to 7 bases and at J to 6 bases, leaving 9 bases not matched to a gene. CDR3 length: 14 amino acids. CDR3 sequence: CASMPRRTGAEAFF. The CDR3 region has the DNA TGTGCCAGTATGCCACGTCGGACAGGGGCTGAAGCTTTCTTT.

V is TRBV2 and J is TRBJ2-7; 7 bases align to TRBD1. The CDR3 loop spans 12 amino acids. Germline V lookup: CDR1 SNHLY, CDR2 FYNNEI. With 6 bases clipped from V and 5 bases from J, the junction kept 4 bases outside the gene matches. The CDR3 sequence: CASRSQGNEQYF. In DNA form, the CDR3 reads TGTGCCAGCAGATCACAGGGGAACGAGCAGTACTTC. The variable domain in full, completed from reference TRBV2 and TRBJ2-7, reads EPEVTQTPSHQVTQMGQEVILRCVPISNHLYFYWYRQILGQKVEFLVSFYNNEISEKSEIFDDQFSVERPDGSNFTLKIRSTKLEDSAMYFCASRSQGNEQYFGPGTRLTVT.

The chain uses TRBV11-2 and TRBJ1-3; TRBD1 agrees at 9 bases. The V segment lost 5 bases and the J segment 2 bases; nucleotides outside the gene matches: 7. This CDR3 has 16 residues. From germline, CDR1 is SGHAT and CDR2 FQNNGV. CDR3 nucleotides: TGTGCCAGCAGCACGGGAGGGACAGGGACTGGAAACACCATATATTTT. As protein: CASSTGGTGTGNTIYF.

The J gene is TRBJ2-5, the V gene TRBV7-2, with a tentative D call TRBD2 (6 bases). CDR1 and CDR2 from the germline V gene are SGHTA and FQGNSA. This CDR3 spans 15 amino acids. V was shortened by 4 bases and J by 2 bases, with 14 bases between the two germline ends. Written as DNA, the CDR3 is TGTGCCAGCAGCTCCAGGCGGCGGGGTCAAGAGACCCAGTACTTC. It translates to CASSSRRRGQETQYF.